Each of the 20 T cell receptor beta chains below was sequenced from the same sample in a study of CD8 T cells in ankylosing spondylitis. TCRdb re-called the 5' RACE reads through MiXCR, storing one row per CDR3 protein. The table lists about 220,000 distinct CDR3 sequences, about 6.7% of them singletons. Study observations and caveats: Apparently characteristic of ankylosing spondylitis blood was a TCR beta motif (about eight highly homologous variants).

Which antigens these TCRs recognize remains unknown. Sequenced sample: blood, either unsorted or a sorted T cell fraction (not recorded which). All receptors derive from a male donor with ankylosing spondylitis.

A few counts support this clonotype. CDR3 protein: CATSRDWGLQVHTF. DNA for the CDR3: TGTGCCACCAGCAGAGATTGGGGACTCCAAGTACACACCTTC. The genes are TRBV15 and TRBJ1-2; possibly TRBD1 for D (5 bases). In germline, CDR1 is LNHNV, CDR2 YYDKDF (reference sequence). Trimming removed 0 bases from V and 12 bases from J, with 17 bases in between. The length of the CDR3 is 14 residues.

The chain links TRBV10-3 to TRBJ2-1; 9 bases align to TRBD2. V dropped 0 bases and J dropped 9; count of bases not matched to a gene: 6. The CDR3 contains 15 residues. The germline CDR1 and CDR2 sequences are ENHRY and SYGVKD. The CDR3 spells CAISESRGGRGEQFF. The CDR3 DNA reads as TGTGCCATCAGTGAGTCGCGGGGGGGCCGGGGTGAGCAGTTCTTC.

This clonotype was observed many times. The rearrangement joins TRBV20-1 to TRBJ2-7; the match to TRBD1 covers 9 bases. Per germline, CDR1 DFQATT and CDR2 SNEGSKA (reference sequence). Germline trimming cut 5 bases from V and 1 base from J; bases unmatched to any gene: 6. The CDR3 is 14 amino acids. As DNA, the CDR3 is TGCAGTGCTCCACATGGACAGGGGTCCTACGAGCAGTACTTC. Translated: CSAPHGQGSYEQYF.

Many counts were recorded for this clonotype. The chain links TRBV7-8 to TRBJ1-2, with 9 bases fitting TRBD1. This CDR3 comprises 15 residues. Germline V CDR1 and CDR2: SGHVS, FQNEAQ. V lost 5 bases, J lost 3 bases, and 7 bases stayed unmatched. CDR3 sequence: CASSQWDRVYYGYTF. The CDR3 DNA follows: TGTGCCAGCAGCCAGTGGGACAGGGTTTACTATGGCTACACCTTC. Using reference TRBV7-8 and TRBJ1-2 for the parts outside the CDR3, the full variable domain is GAGVSQSPRYKVAKRGQDVALRCDPISGHVSLFWYQQALGQGPEFLTYFQNEAQLDKSGLPSDRFFAERPEGSVSTLKIQRTQQEDSAVYLCASSQWDRVYYGYTFGSGTRLTVV.

The sample holds many counts of this clonotype. V and J are TRBV7-6 and TRBJ2-5; 7 nucleotides line up with TRBD1. This CDR3 region has 16 residues. The germline V gene has CDR1 SGHVS and CDR2 FNYEAQ. With V trimmed by 5 bases and J by 1 base, 10 bases remained unmatched. The CDR3 nucleotides read TGTGCCAGCAGCATTCCGACAGGGTCGGCCCAAGAGACCCAGTACTTC. This codes for CASSIPTGSAQETQYF.

The table lists this clonotype with many counts. The V and J genes are TRBV11-1 and TRBJ2-1; 12 nucleotides agree with TRBD2. This CDR3 has 18 amino acids. Germline V lookup: CDR1 SGHAT, CDR2 FQDESV (reference sequence). The V and J ends lost 5 bases and 1 base, in that order; junction bases with no gene match: 9. The DNA for the CDR3 is TGTGCCAGCAGCATTACTAGCGGGAGGTATACTTCCTACAATGAGCAGTTCTTC. The encoded protein is CASSITSGRYTSYNEQFF.

The chain is built from TRBV7-2 and TRBJ2-1; 7 bases are shared with TRBD2. Germline trimming cut 4 bases from V and 0 bases from J; bases unmatched to any gene: 6. The CDR3 is 16 amino acids. Germline CDR1 reads SGHTA; CDR2 reads FQGNSA. The CDR3 DNA sequence: TGTGCCAGCAGCTCCGCACTAGCGTCCTCCTACAATGAGCAGTTCTTC. It translates to CASSSALASSYNEQFF.

The table lists this clonotype with many counts. The J gene is TRBJ1-1, the V gene TRBV6-1; D unresolved. Trimming shortened V by 6 bases and J by 1 base, and 18 bases separated the two germline ends. CDR3 size: 16 residues. Germline lookup yields CDR1 MNHNS and CDR2 SASEGT. CDR3 nucleotide sequence: TGTGCCAGCAGAGTTGCGCCAGGTGAACGGAACACTGAAGCTTTCTTT. Protein product: CASRVAPGERNTEAFF.

There are many counts of this clonotype. V usage is TRBV7-2 and J usage is TRBJ2-7; D remains unclear. Germline lookup yields CDR1 SGHTA and CDR2 FQGNSA. This CDR3 is built from 12 residues. V lost 2 bases to trimming and J lost 2 bases, with 4 bases between them. Here the CDR3 reads CASSLWAYEQYF. The CDR3 DNA follows: TGTGCCAGCAGCTTATGGGCCTACGAGCAGTACTTC.

The sample holds many counts of this clonotype. The chain is built from TRBV5-5 and TRBJ2-7, with D possibly TRBD2 on 6 matching bases. The ends were cut back, 0 bases at V and 3 bases at J, with 16 bases in the middle. Germline V lookup: CDR1 SGHKS, CDR2 YYEKEE (reference sequence). The CDR3 is 16 residues long. The CDR3 nucleotides read TGTGCCAGCAGCTTGGCTCGGCAGGCGGGGATCTACGAGCAGTACTTC. Its protein product is CASSLARQAGIYEQYF.

This rearrangement joins TRBV4-2 to TRBJ2-2; D is possibly TRBD2 (5 bases). The germline V gene encodes CDR1 LGHNA and CDR2 YNFKEQ. This CDR3 spans 17 amino acids. V lost 0 bases to trimming and J lost 0 bases, with 11 bases between them. CDR3 DNA: TGTGCCAGCAGCCAAGAGTGGCGGGCGTCGAACACCGGGGAGCTGTTTTTT. Protein sequence: CASSQEWRASNTGELFF.

In its sample, this clonotype was seen many times. The chain uses TRBV14 and TRBJ2-7, with D uncertain. CDR3 size: 12 residues. The germline V gene has CDR1 SGHDN and CDR2 FVKESK. The V end lost 0 bases, the J end lost 12 bases, and 12 bases lay between the germline ends. As DNA, the CDR3 is TGTGCCAGCAGCCAAGAAGGAGCGAACCTGTACTTC. Its translation is CASSQEGANLYF.

This clonotype was seen ten or more times. The chain joins TRBV6-1 to TRBJ1-3, with 7 bases that match TRBD1. V shed 5 bases and J 0 bases; nucleotides not matched to a gene: 10. The CDR3 is made up of 17 amino acids. Germline V lookup: CDR1 MNHNS, CDR2 SASEGT. The CDR3 DNA reads TGTGCCAGCAGTACCTCCGGGACAGAGATCTCTGGAAACACCATATATTTT. Encoded protein: CASSTSGTEISGNTIYF.

There are many counts of this clonotype. V gene TRBV2 combines with J gene TRBJ1-2; D is unclear. Trimming took 8 bases from V and 10 from J, leaving 5 bases between them. Germline CDR1 reads SNHLY; CDR2 reads FYNNEI. The CDR3 is made up of 8 amino acids. CDR3 region: CASGPYTF. CDR3 bases: TGTGCCAGCGGGCCCTACACCTTC.

The table lists this clonotype with many counts. The chain recombines TRBV27 with TRBJ1-5, with D maybe TRBD1 (5 bases). CDR1 is MNHEY and CDR2 is SMNVEV in the germline V gene (reference sequence). Trimming took off 6 bases at V and 6 bases at J, with 12 bases between the two ends. There are 13 residues in the CDR3. The CDR3 DNA reads as TGTGCCAGCAGACGGGGACCGAGTCAGCCCCAGCATTTT. It yields the protein CASRRGPSQPQHF.

This clonotype was detected many times. This chain connects TRBV5-1 to TRBJ2-7, with TRBD1 identical over 7 bases. Trimming took 4 bases from V and 2 from J; bases not matched to a gene: 6. There are 14 residues in the CDR3. The germline CDR1 and CDR2 sequences are SGHRS and YFSETQ. Written as DNA, the CDR3 is TGCGCCAGCAGCGACCGGGACAGCACCTACGAGCAGTACTTC. Encoded protein: CASSDRDSTYEQYF. The complete variable domain, with remaining parts taken from reference TRBV5-1 and TRBJ2-7, reads KAGVTQTPRYLIKTRGQQVTLSCSPISGHRSVSWYQQTPGQGLQFLFEYFSETQRNKGNFPGRFSGRQFSNSRSEMNVSTLELGDSALYLCASSDRDSTYEQYFGPGTRLTVT.

This clonotype was detected many times. V is TRBV7-8 and J is TRBJ2-1; the D is unclear. The CDR3 contains 12 residues. Germline V gives CDR1 SGHVS, CDR2 FQNEAQ. Trimming took off 3 bases at V and 7 bases at J, with 7 bases between the two ends. The DNA for the CDR3 is TGTGCCAGCAGCTTCTCTACTAATGAGCAGTTCTTC. Residues: CASSFSTNEQFF.

This clonotype has ten or more counts. The chain links TRBV6-5 to TRBJ2-1; tentative D call: TRBD1 (5 bases). V lost 4 bases and J lost 5, with 15 bases in between. The CDR3 has 15 amino acids. The germline V gene encodes CDR1 MNHEY and CDR2 SVGAGI. The CDR3 sequence: CASSLQAVRDNEQFF. In nucleotides, the CDR3 is TGTGCCAGCAGTTTACAGGCAGTGAGAGACAATGAGCAGTTCTTC.

This clonotype was found many times. The gene calls are TRBV11-2 and TRBJ2-5, with 12 bases identical to TRBD1. V shed 0 bases and J 6 bases; nucleotides not matched to a gene: 2. This CDR3 spans 15 amino acids. Germline assignment: CDR1 SGHAT and CDR2 FQNNGV. The CDR3 spells CASSLEWDRGQTQYF. CDR3 sequence (DNA): TGTGCCAGCAGCTTAGAATGGGACAGGGGGCAGACCCAGTACTTC.

The chain joins TRBV20-1 to TRBJ2-7; D gene ambiguous. V lost 6 bases and J 4 bases, leaving 10 bases between the germline ends. This CDR3 region has 11 residues. Germline-derived CDR1 and CDR2 are DFQATT and SNEGSKA (reference sequence). The CDR3, as DNA: TGCAGTGCCCTGCTGGCTTACGAGCAGTACTTC. Translated, it gives CSALLAYEQYF.